This entry describes one T cell receptor beta chain. Its target is unknown. TCR beta CDR3 regions were amplified from RNA transcripts. RT-PCR in the first round (using the HTBI primer set) targeted the TCR CDR3. MiXCR was run by TCRdb on the multiplex PCR reads, yielding one entry per CDR3 protein. The data show more than 550,000 distinct CDR3 sequences, with roughly 17% seen just once and roughly 15% held by the top ten. The source of the sample is a study of T cells in Graves' hyperthyroidism and ophthalmopathy. Trimming pared 5 bases from V and 3 bases from J, leaving 14 bases between. This CDR3 spans 14 amino acids. Germline values: CDR1 SGHTA, CDR2 FQGNSA. Patients between 18 and 65 years old had hyperthyroidism, newly diagnosed and lasting under 2 months. Notes on the study in general: In validation, the model predicted ophthalmopathy. These predictions came a median about 6.8 months before onset. A model built on 13 V-J features separated ophthalmopathy from stable hyperthyroidism.

The sample was blood. This sequence was found in a man over 45 with Graves' hyperthyroidism. The J gene is TRBJ2-7, the V gene TRBV7-2; D is perhaps TRBD2 (6 bases). CDR3 coding DNA: TGTGCCAGCAGCCCCTTTAGCGGATACTACGAGCAGTACTTC. Encoded protein: CASSPFSGYYEQYF.